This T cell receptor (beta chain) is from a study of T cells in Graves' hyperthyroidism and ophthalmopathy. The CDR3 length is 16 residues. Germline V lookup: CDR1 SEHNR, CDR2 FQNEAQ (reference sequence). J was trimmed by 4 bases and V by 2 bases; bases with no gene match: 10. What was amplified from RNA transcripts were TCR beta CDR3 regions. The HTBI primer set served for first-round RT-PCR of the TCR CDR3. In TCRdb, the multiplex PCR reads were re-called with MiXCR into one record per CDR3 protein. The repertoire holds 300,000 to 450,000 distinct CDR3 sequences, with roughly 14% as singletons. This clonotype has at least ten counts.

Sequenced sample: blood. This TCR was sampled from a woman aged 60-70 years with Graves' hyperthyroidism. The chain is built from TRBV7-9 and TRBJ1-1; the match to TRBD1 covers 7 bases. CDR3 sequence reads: CASSLYITGAGTEAFF. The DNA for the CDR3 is TGTGCCAGCAGCTTATATATCACAGGGGCTGGCACTGAAGCTTTCTTT.